This T cell receptor (beta chain) was captured in a study of cytomegalovirus exposure and HLA in healthy donors. Study observations and caveats: Among TCR beta chains, those listed as cytomegalovirus-associated numbered some 170. Cytomegalovirus status was reportedly diagnosed by the classifier with high sensitivity and specificity. It was found in a later analysis that first-cohort TCR clusters tended to co-occur in the 100 to 150 validation repertoires.

Germline V gene lookup returns CDR1 SGHDN and CDR2 FVKESK. V lost 1 base and J 0 bases, leaving 10 bases between the germline ends. This CDR3 is built from 15 residues. The donors were members of the validation cohort, which comprised 120 subjects and was separate from the first cohort of some 680 subjects. Sequencing was performed with immunoSEQ multiplex PCR; in TCRdb, only in-frame clones are kept and a portion is missing. Among 90,000 to 130,000 clones listed, around 82% were seen once. About this clone: Its antigen remains unknown.

The rearrangement links TRBV14 to TRBJ2-7, with D tentatively TRBD1 (5 bases). The TCR comes from a woman aged 18-35 years in good health and CMV-seronegative. The specimen sequenced was PBMCs. In nucleotides, the CDR3 is TGTGCCAGCAGCCAAGTTACACAGGCCTCCTACGAGCAGTACTTC. It encodes CASSQVTQASYEQYF.